This TCR beta chain was captured by sequencing in a study of blood T cell repertoires in COVID-19. The table came from immunoSEQ multiplex PCR; TCRdb's copy has only in-frame clones and leaves some out. The sample records 110,000 to 150,000 clones, approximately 86% being singletons. V shed 1 base, J shed 2 bases, and the junction held 9 bases outside the gene matches. The CDR3 has 17 residues. In germline, CDR1 is LGHDT, CDR2 YNNKEL (reference sequence). This clonotype was obtained from a woman between 40 and 55 years old who had recovered from COVID-19. Material: PBMCs or T cells enriched from blood (not recorded which). The V call is TRBV3-1 (or the pseudogene TRBV3-2), the J call TRBJ2-3; TRBD2 agrees at 7 bases. CDR3 residues: CASSQGDYAISTDTQYF. CDR3 DNA sequence: TGTGCCAGCAGCCAAGGGGACTACGCCATTTCCACAGATACGCAGTATTTT.